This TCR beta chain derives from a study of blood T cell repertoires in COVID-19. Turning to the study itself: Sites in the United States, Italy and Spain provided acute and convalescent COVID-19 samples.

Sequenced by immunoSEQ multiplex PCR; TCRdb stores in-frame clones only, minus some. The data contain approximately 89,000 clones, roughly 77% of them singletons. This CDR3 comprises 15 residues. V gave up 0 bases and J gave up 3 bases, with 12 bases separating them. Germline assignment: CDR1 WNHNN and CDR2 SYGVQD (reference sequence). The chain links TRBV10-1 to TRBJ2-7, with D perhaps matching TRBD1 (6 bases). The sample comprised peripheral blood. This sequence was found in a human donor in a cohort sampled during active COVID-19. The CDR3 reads CASSESETGDYEQYF. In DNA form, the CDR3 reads TGCGCCAGCAGTGAGTCGGAGACAGGTGACTACGAGCAGTACTTC.